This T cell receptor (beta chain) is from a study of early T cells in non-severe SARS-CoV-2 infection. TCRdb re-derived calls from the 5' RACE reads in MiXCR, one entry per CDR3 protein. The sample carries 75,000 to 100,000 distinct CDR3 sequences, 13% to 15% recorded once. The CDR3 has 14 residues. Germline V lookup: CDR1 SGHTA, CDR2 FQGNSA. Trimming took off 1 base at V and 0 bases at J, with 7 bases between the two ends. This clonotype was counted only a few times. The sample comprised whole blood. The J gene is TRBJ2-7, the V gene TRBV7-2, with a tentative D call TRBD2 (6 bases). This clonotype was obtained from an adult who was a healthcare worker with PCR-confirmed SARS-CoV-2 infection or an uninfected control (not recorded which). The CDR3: CASSLGGTSYEQYF. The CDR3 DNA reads TGTGCCAGCAGCTTAGGCGGGACCTCCTACGAGCAGTACTTC.